This section outlines one TCR beta chain sequence together with its context. The sample comes from a study of CD8 T cells in Susac syndrome. About the research overall: Blood was drawn from Susac syndrome patients while they were therapy-naive, on corticosteroids, or on intravenous immunoglobulin alone.

Trimming removed 5 bases from V and 9 bases from J, with 14 bases in between. The length of the CDR3 is 14 residues. Germline lookup yields CDR1 SGHTA and CDR2 FQGNSA. RNA totalling about 0.45 to 1 ug underwent reverse transcription with random hexamers. A single record per CDR3 protein comes from TCRdb applying MiXCR to the immunoSEQ multiplex PCR reads. The repertoire holds 180,000 or so distinct CDR3 sequences, with around 94% as singletons. The J gene is TRBJ1-6, the V gene TRBV7-2; TRBD1 might be the D (6 bases). The sample consisted of CD4+ T cells from PBMCs. This clonotype originated in a human donor with Susac syndrome. The CDR3 spells CASSPPGASSPLHF. The CDR3 coding sequence is TGTGCCAGCAGCCCTCCAGGGGCTAGTTCACCCCTCCACTTT.